The 20 T cell receptor beta chains below were found in one sample sequenced in a study of blood T cell repertoires in COVID-19. Sequencing used immunoSEQ multiplex PCR; TCRdb keeps in-frame clones, though not all of them. The data hold about 210,000 clones, with around 80% observed a single time. Specimen: peripheral blood. The receptors shown here come from a human donor in a cohort sampled during active COVID-19.

This chain uses TRBV28 with TRBJ2-5; 7 nucleotides agree with TRBD2. The CDR3 loop spans 16 amino acids. Germline V CDR1 and CDR2: MDHEN, SYDVKM. V trimming: 4 bases; J trimming: 1 base; junction bases outside the gene matches: 9. CDR3 coding DNA: TGTGCCAGCAGTTCCCTTTCTGGGGAGGGCCAAGAGACCCAGTACTTC. As protein: CASSSLSGEGQETQYF.

This clone has more than one count but fewer than ten. The CDR3 nucleotides are TGTGCCAGCAGCTTAGAGCAGCGTGAAGCTTTCTTT. This translates into CASSLEQREAFF. The chain recombines TRBV7-9 with TRBJ1-1, with D unresolved. The length of the CDR3 is 12 residues. CDR1 and CDR2 (germline): SEHNR, FQNEAQ (reference sequence). V gave up 1 base and J gave up 7 bases, with 7 bases separating them.

This clone was seen more than once but under ten times. V and J are TRBV2 and TRBJ2-1, with 7 bases identical to TRBD1. The CDR3 length is 13 residues. From germline, CDR1 is SNHLY and CDR2 FYNNEI. Trimming took 7 bases from V and 8 from J; bases not matched to a gene: 8. CDR3 sequence reads: CASTEDRDHEQFF. The CDR3 DNA sequence: TGTGCCAGCACCGAAGACAGGGACCATGAGCAGTTCTTC.

This chain links TRBV5-1 with TRBJ1-2; no firm D call. The CDR3 sequence is 12 residues long. V was cut by 4 bases and J by 7 bases, with 11 bases left in between. The V gene's germline CDR1 is SGHRS and CDR2 YFSETQ. The CDR3 protein is CASSPGEGGYTF. CDR3 nucleotides: TGCGCCAGCAGCCCAGGTGAGGGTGGCTACACCTTC.

This chain connects TRBV28 to TRBJ2-7, with a possible D match to TRBD1 (6 bases). Germline-derived CDR1 and CDR2 are MDHEN and SYDVKM. CDR3 length: 14 amino acids. The V end lost 6 bases, the J end lost 6 bases, and 18 bases lay between the germline ends. CDR3 sequence reads: CASRHPGERGEQYF. The CDR3 region has the DNA TGTGCCAGCAGACACCCAGGGGAAAGAGGCGAGCAGTACTTC.

This chain joins TRBV5-1 and TRBJ2-7; a possible D gene is TRBD2 (5 bases). The CDR3 contains 15 residues. V lost 3 bases, J lost 1 base, and 14 bases lay in between. Germline V gene data show CDR1 as SGHRS and CDR2 as YFSETQ. The CDR3 sequence: CASSSHPEGSYEQYF. CDR3 nucleotide sequence: TGCGCCAGCAGCTCACATCCCGAGGGATCCTACGAGCAGTACTTC. The whole variable domain, filled in from reference TRBV5-1 and TRBJ2-7, reads KAGVTQTPRYLIKTRGQQVTLSCSPISGHRSVSWYQQTPGQGLQFLFEYFSETQRNKGNFPGRFSGRQFSNSRSEMNVSTLELGDSALYLCASSSHPEGSYEQYFGPGTRLTVT.

The chain uses TRBV5-1 and TRBJ1-1; 9 bases map to TRBD1. CDR1 is SGHRS, CDR2 YFSETQ, per germline. V lost 5 bases to trimming and J lost 1 base; unmatched junction nucleotides: 12. The CDR3 totals 17 residues. CDR3: CASRSMDRGARNTEAFF. The CDR3 nucleotides are TGCGCCAGCAGATCGATGGACAGGGGCGCGCGGAACACTGAAGCTTTCTTT.

The V call is TRBV2, the J call TRBJ1-2; no firm D call. The germline gives CDR1 SNHLY, CDR2 FYNNEI. This CDR3 region has 12 residues. Trimming removed 5 bases from V and 9 bases from J, with 13 bases in between. This CDR3 reads CASSPAAGRYTF. The CDR3 nucleotides read TGTGCCAGCAGTCCGGCGGCCGGTCGCTACACCTTC.

The chain couples TRBV10-3 to TRBJ1-1, with D tentatively TRBD1 (6 bases). With 10 bases removed from V and 0 bases from J, the gap between germline ends came to 18 bases. In germline, CDR1 is ENHRY, CDR2 SYGVKD. CDR3 length: 15 residues. The CDR3 loop is CATKGDNYMNTEAFF. In DNA form, the CDR3 reads TGTGCCACGAAAGGGGACAACTATATGAACACTGAAGCTTTCTTT.

The chain is built from TRBV14 and TRBJ1-4; 7 bases agree with TRBD1. Germline V gives CDR1 SGHDN, CDR2 FVKESK. The junction had 7 bases not matched to a gene; V was cut back by 1 base and J by 5 bases. The CDR3 runs to 16 residues. This CDR3 is CASSQGDGQENEKLFF. In nucleotides, the CDR3 is TGTGCCAGCAGCCAAGGGGATGGACAGGAGAATGAAAAACTGTTTTTT.

Points on this clone: This same CDR3 is encoded by further DNA sequences in the sample. The rearrangement uses TRBV9 and TRBJ2-1; no definite D call. Trimming cost V 0 bases and J 4 bases, with 5 bases left between them. This CDR3 has 13 residues. The germline gives CDR1 SGDLS, CDR2 YYNGEE. This CDR3 reads CASSVASYNEQFF. CDR3 DNA sequence: TGTGCCAGCAGCGTAGCCAGTTACAATGAGCAGTTCTTC.

The V call is TRBV15, the J call TRBJ2-7; TRBD1 is a possible D gene (6 bases). V lost 1 base to trimming and J lost 5 bases, with 15 bases between them. The CDR3 is 15 amino acids. CDR1 is LNHNV and CDR2 is YYDKDF in the germline V gene (reference sequence). CDR3 DNA sequence: TGTGCCACCAGCAGAGTCAACAGGGAAATCGACGAGCAGTACTTC. It specifies CATSRVNREIDEQYF.

The V and J genes are TRBV12-1 and TRBJ2-7; the D call of TRBD2 is as the table states it, not checked on the DNA. TRBV12-1 is termed a pseudogene. CDR3 length: 17 residues. The DNA for the CDR3 is TGTGCCAGCAGCTCTGGTCCGGGGACTTTTAGCTCCTACGAGCAGTACTTC. Translating it yields CASSSGPGTFSSYEQYF.

This chain joins TRBV6-5 and TRBJ1-1; 8 nucleotides match TRBD1. The J segment lost 5 bases and the V segment lost 6 bases, leaving 8 bases of the junction unmatched. The CDR3 consists of 14 residues. The germline CDR1 and CDR2 sequences are MNHEY and SVGAGI. CDR3 region: CASRARQGTTEAFF. CDR3 bases: TGTGCCAGCAGGGCCCGACAGGGGACGACTGAAGCTTTCTTT.

The chain combines TRBV5-1 with TRBJ2-1, with 9 bases aligning to TRBD2. V trimming: 1 base; J trimming: 6 bases; junction bases outside the gene matches: 8. CDR1 SGHRS and CDR2 YFSETQ come from the germline V gene. The CDR3 is 16 residues long. CDR3 DNA sequence: TGCGCCAGCAGCTTGCAGGTGGCGGGGGGGCTCAATGAGCAGTTCTTC. This codes for CASSLQVAGGLNEQFF.

The rearrangement joins TRBV5-6 to TRBJ1-2; D gene unclear. Between the trimmed V and J ends, which lost 1 base and 5 bases, there was a span of 9 bases. CDR3 length equals 13 residues. The germline V gene has CDR1 SGHDT and CDR2 YYEEEE. Written as DNA, the CDR3 is TGTGCCAGCAGCTTGACATCCCCATATGGCTACACCTTC. Amino acid sequence: CASSLTSPYGYTF.

V gene TRBV27 combines with J gene TRBJ2-7, with D maybe TRBD1 (5 bases). Germline V gives CDR1 MNHEY, CDR2 SMNVEV (reference sequence). The ends were cut back, 6 bases at V and 3 bases at J, with 12 bases in the middle. There are 13 residues in the CDR3. This CDR3 is CASSSIRDYEQYF. The CDR3 nucleotides read TGTGCCAGCAGCTCCATCAGGGACTACGAGCAGTACTTC.

V gene TRBV28 combines with J gene TRBJ2-1; TRBD2 matches at 8 bases. V dropped 8 bases and J dropped 6; count of bases not matched to a gene: 12. CDR3 size: 15 residues. Germline loops: CDR1 MDHEN, CDR2 SYDVKM. The CDR3 spells CASGDGAGELNEQFF. The CDR3 DNA follows: TGTGCCAGCGGGGACGGAGCGGGAGAACTCAATGAGCAGTTCTTC.

The chain recombines TRBV19 with TRBJ2-2, with TRBD2 as a possible D gene (5 bases). This CDR3 is built from 17 residues. Looked up from germline, CDR1 is LNHDA and CDR2 is SQIVND (reference sequence). V was trimmed by 0 bases and J by 4 bases, leaving 15 bases between them. The CDR3 region is CASSIDPDFRGTGELFF. The CDR3 DNA sequence: TGTGCCAGTAGTATAGATCCTGATTTTCGGGGCACCGGGGAGCTGTTTTTT.

This clone has a handful of counts. CDR3 in DNA: TGTGCCAGCAGTTCCCAGGGACAGCGAATCTACACCTTC. Its protein is CASSSQGQRIYTF. The chain joins TRBV12-3 or TRBV12-4 to TRBJ1-2, with 7 bases that match TRBD1. V shed 4 bases and J 10 bases; nucleotides not matched to a gene: 9. The CDR3 totals 13 residues.